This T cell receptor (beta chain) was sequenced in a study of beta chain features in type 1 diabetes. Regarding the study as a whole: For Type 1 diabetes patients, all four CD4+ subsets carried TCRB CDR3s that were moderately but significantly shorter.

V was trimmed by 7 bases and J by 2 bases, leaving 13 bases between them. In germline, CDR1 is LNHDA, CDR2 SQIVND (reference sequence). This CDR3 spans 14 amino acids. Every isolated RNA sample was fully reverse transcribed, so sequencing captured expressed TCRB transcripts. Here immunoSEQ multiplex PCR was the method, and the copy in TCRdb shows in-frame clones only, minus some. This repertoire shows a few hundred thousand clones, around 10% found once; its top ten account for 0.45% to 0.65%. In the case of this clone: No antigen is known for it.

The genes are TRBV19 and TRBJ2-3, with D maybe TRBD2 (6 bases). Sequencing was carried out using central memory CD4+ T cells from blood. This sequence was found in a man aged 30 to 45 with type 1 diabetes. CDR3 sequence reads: CASTRGVATDTQYF. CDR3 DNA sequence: TGTGCCAGTACCCGCGGGGTGGCCACAGATACGCAGTATTTT.